The TCR beta chain described here comes from a study of blood T cells in healthy people across ages. Broader study findings: With age, beta diversity per million T cells declined roughly linearly, significantly by 30 to 40. A strong correlation was found between TCR beta diversity and the percentage of naive T cells. Fewer expanded clones and more diversity marked long-lived versus aged donors.

The CDR3 loop spans 15 amino acids. Per the germline V gene, CDR1 is SQVTM and CDR2 is ANQGSEA. The V and J ends lost 4 bases and 5 bases, in that order; junction bases with no gene match: 8. Details on this clonotype: Its antigen remains unknown.

A second PCR, run for roughly 6 to 11 cycles, used a sample-barcoded 5' primer plus a J-beta primer mix. TCRdb itself ran the 5' RACE reads through MiXCR, one entry per CDR3 protein. The sample has more than 1.4 million distinct CDR3 sequences, about 43% seen once. Each sample yielded at least 6 million isolated PBMCs. Sequences were obtained from blood. The sequence was obtained from a woman aged 18-29 years in good health. This chain joins TRBV29-1 and TRBJ2-1; 10 bases agree with TRBD2. The DNA of the CDR3 is TGCAGCGTTGGTCATCGGCTAGCGGGGGACAATGAGCAGTTCTTC. It is translated as CSVGHRLAGDNEQFF.